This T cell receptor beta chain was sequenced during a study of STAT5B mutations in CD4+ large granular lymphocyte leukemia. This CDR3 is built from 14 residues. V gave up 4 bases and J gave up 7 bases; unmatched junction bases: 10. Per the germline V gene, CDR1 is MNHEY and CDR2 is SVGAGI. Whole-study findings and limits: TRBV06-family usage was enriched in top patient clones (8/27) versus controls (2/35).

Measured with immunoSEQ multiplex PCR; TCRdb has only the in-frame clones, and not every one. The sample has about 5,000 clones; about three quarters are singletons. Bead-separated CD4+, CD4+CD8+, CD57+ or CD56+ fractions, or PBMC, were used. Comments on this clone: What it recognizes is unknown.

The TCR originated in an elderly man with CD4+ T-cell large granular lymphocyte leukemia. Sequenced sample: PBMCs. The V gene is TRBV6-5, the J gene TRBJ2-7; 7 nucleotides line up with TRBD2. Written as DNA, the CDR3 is TGTGCCAGCAGTTTGGAAGCCCCGGGGGGAGAGCAGTACTTC. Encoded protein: CASSLEAPGGEQYF.